These 5 T cell receptor beta chains were all obtained from the same sample, sequenced in a study of beta chain features in type 1 diabetes. Study-level findings and limits: A moderate, significant TCRB CDR3 shortening appeared in type 1 diabetes across four CD4+ subsets.

These receptors' antigens are unknown. Expressed TCRB transcripts were sequenced because the isolated RNA had all been reverse transcribed beforehand. Data came from immunoSEQ multiplex PCR; TCRdb stores just in-frame clones and leaves some out. This table holds around 130,000 clones, approximately 10% found once. Input material: central memory CD4+ T cells from blood. The receptors originated from a man aged 25-40 years with type 1 diabetes.

There are a few counts of this clone. The rearrangement links TRBV29-1 to TRBJ2-5, with TRBD2 matching over 13 bases. V gave up 7 bases and J gave up 3 bases; unmatched junction bases: 5. Germline V gene lookup returns CDR1 SQVTM and CDR2 ANQGSEA. CDR3 length: 14 amino acids. Here the CDR3 DNA reads TGCAGCGCGGAAGGGACTAGCGGGGAAGAGACCCAGTACTTC. This codes for CSAEGTSGEETQYF.

This clone has a handful of counts. The rearrangement links TRBV28 to TRBJ2-1; a possible D gene is TRBD2 (6 bases). Looked up from germline, CDR1 is MDHEN and CDR2 is SYDVKM. V was trimmed by 7 bases and J by 0 bases, leaving 16 bases between them. The CDR3 consists of 16 residues. The CDR3 bases are TGTGCCAGCAACCCGGGACTTTTCAGCTCCTACAATGAGCAGTTCTTC. Its translation: CASNPGLFSSYNEQFF.

This clone was observed a handful of times. The rearrangement joins TRBV27 to TRBJ2-2; tentatively, D is TRBD2 (5 bases). V dropped 5 bases and J dropped 6 bases, with 13 bases sitting between them. CDR3 size: 14 residues. Per germline, CDR1 MNHEY and CDR2 SMNVEV (reference sequence). The CDR3, as DNA: TGTGCCAGCAGTCCCCGGACGGACTCCGGGGAGCTGTTTTTT. Protein sequence: CASSPRTDSGELFF.

In its sample, this clone was seen many times. The CDR3 DNA follows: TGTGCCAGCAGCTCGGGGACTTACGACACTGAAGCTTTCTTT. Protein product: CASSSGTYDTEAFF. V is TRBV7-2 and J is TRBJ1-1, with D maybe TRBD1 (5 bases). Germline loops: CDR1 SGHTA, CDR2 FQGNSA. Trimming stripped 4 bases from V and 3 bases from J, with 12 bases between. The CDR3 has 14 residues.

This clone was seen more than once but under ten times. This chain connects TRBV29-1 to TRBJ2-1; 11 nucleotides line up with TRBD2. Unmatched junction bases numbered 13, after V lost 7 bases and J lost 5 bases. Germline assignment: CDR1 SQVTM and CDR2 ANQGSEA. This CDR3 comprises 16 residues. The CDR3 sequence: CSAGASGGRPNNEQFF. The CDR3 bases are TGCAGCGCTGGGGCTAGCGGGGGGCGTCCGAACAATGAGCAGTTCTTC.